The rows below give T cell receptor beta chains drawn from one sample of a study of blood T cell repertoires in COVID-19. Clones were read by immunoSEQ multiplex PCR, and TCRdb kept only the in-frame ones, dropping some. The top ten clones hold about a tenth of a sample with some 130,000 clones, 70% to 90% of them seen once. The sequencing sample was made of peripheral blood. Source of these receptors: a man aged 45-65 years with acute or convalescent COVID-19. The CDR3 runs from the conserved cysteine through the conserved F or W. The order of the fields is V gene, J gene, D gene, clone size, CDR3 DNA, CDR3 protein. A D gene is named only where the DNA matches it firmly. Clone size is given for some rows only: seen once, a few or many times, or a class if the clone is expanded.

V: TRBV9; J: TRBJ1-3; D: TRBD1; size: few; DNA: TGTGCCAGCAGCGCGCAGGGGGCTTCTGGAAACACCATATATTTT; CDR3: CASSAQGASGNTIYF
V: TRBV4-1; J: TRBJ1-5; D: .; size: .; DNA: TGCGCCAGCAGCCAAGGGTATCTTAGACAGAGCAATCAGCCCCAGCATTTT; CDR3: CASSQGYLRQSNQPQHF
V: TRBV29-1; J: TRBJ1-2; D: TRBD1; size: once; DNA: TGCAGCGTTGCCGGGGACAGCTATGGCTACACCTTC; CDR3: CSVAGDSYGYTF
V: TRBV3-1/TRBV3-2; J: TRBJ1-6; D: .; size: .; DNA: TGTGCCAGCAGCCAAGTTAGGAGGGATTCACCCCTCCACTTT; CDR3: CASSQVRRDSPLHF
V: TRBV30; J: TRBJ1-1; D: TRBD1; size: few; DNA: TGTGCCTGGAGTGCCGGCAGGGGGTTAAACACTGAAGCTTTCTTT; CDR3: CAWSAGRGLNTEAFF
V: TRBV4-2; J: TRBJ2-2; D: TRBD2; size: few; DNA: TGTGCCAGCAGCCAAAATCCGGGACTAGCGGGGCGAGACGGGGAGCTGTTTTTT; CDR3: CASSQNPGLAGRDGELFF
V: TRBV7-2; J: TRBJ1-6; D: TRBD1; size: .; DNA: TGTGCCAGCAGCAAGGACCCAGGGGGCGCCTATAATTCACCCCTCCACTTT; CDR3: CASSKDPGGAYNSPLHF
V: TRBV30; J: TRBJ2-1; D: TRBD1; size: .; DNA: TGTGCCTGGTGCGGACAGGGGGCATCCGCGGCGTCCTACAATGAGCAGTTCTTC; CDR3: CAWCGQGASAASYNEQFF
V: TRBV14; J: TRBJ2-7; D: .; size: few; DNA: TGTGCCAGCAGCCAAGATCTTTGGGGAGGGGGCTACGAGCAGTACTTC; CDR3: CASSQDLWGGGYEQYF
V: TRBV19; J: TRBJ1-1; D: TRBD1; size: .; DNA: TGTGCCAGTATGGGGCAGGGGGACGTCGGTAACACTGAAGCTTTCTTT; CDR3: CASMGQGDVGNTEAFF
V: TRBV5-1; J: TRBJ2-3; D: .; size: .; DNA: TGCGCCAGCAGCTTGGTGGTAGCGGCTGCGGAAACGCAGTATTTT; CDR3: CASSLVVAAAETQYF
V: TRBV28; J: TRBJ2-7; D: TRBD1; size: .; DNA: TGTGCCAGCAGTTTCCTACAGGGGGCGGCTTACGAGCAGTACTTC; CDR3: CASSFLQGAAYEQYF
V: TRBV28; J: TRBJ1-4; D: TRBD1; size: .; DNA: TGTGCCAGCACCTCCTTGAGACAGGGGGCTGGGGAAAAACTGTTTTTT; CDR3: CASTSLRQGAGEKLFF
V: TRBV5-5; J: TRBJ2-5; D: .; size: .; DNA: TGTGCCAGCAGCCTTAGACAGGTACAAGAGACCCAGTACTTC; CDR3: CASSLRQVQETQYF
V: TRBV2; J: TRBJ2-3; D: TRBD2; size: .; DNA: TGTGCCAGCAACGGAGCTAGCGGGAACCCCCTGGGAGATACGCAGTATTTT; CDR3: CASNGASGNPLGDTQYF
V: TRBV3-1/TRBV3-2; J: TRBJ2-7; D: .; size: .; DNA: TGTGCCAGCAGCCAAGATCCTTTTGTCTACGAGCAGTACTTC; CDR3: CASSQDPFVYEQYF
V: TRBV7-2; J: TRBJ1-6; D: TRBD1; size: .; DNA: TGTGCCAGCAGCTCAGGACAGGGGGAGAGCTCCTATAATTCACCCCTCCACTTT; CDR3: CASSSGQGESSYNSPLHF
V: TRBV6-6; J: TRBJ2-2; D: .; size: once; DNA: TGTGCCAGCAGTTATCCAACAGGGTCTACCGGGGAGCTGTTTTTT; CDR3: CASSYPTGSTGELFF
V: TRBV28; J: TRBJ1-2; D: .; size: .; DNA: TGTGCCAGCAGTTCGAGAGGCGACCGAATCTATGGCTACACCTTC; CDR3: CASSSRGDRIYGYTF
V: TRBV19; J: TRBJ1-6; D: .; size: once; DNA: TGTGCCAGTAGTGTACGAACTGACAGCTCACCCCTCCACTTT; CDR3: CASSVRTDSSPLHF
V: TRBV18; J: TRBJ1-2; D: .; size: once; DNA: TGTGCCAGCTCACCGGGCCGAGCGGCCGGGAATGGCTACACCTTC; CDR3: CASSPGRAAGNGYTF
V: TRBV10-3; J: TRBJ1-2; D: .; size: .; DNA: TGTGCCATCCTCGGAGGGAACACCTATGGCTACACCTTC; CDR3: CAILGGNTYGYTF
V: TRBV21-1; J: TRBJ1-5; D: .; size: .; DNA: TGTGCCAGCAGACCCACAGGGGATGGCAATCAGCCCCAGCATTTT; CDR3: CASRPTGDGNQPQHF
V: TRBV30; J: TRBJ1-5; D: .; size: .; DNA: TGTGCCTGGAGCCAACAGAGTCAGCCCCAGCATTTT; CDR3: CAWSQQSQPQHF
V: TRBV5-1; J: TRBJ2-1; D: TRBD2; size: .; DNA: TGCGCCAGCAGCCACGGGACTAGCGGGAGACTCGCGGATGAGCAGTTCTTC; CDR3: CASSHGTSGRLADEQFF
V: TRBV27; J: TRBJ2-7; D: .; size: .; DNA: TGTGCCAGCAGTCTAGGGAGCGAGCAGTACTTC; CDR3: CASSLGSEQYF
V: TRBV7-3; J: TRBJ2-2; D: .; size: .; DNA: TGTGCCAGCGGAGTTTTCCAGGGAACCGGGGAGCTGTTTTTT; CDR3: CASGVFQGTGELFF
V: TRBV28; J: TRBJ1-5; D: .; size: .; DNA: TGTGCCAGCAGTCCCATTGACAGGAACAATCAGCCCCAGCATTTT; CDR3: CASSPIDRNNQPQHF
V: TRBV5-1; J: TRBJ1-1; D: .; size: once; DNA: TGCGCCAGCAGCTTGGGGTGGGGGGACACTGAAGCTTTCTTT; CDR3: CASSLGWGDTEAFF
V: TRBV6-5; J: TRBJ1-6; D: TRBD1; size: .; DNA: TGTGCCAGCAGTTACTCCGGACAGGGCTGGGGACCCCTCCACTTT; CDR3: CASSYSGQGWGPLHF
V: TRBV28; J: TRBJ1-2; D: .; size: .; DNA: TGTGCCAGCAGCCCACGGGACTATGGCTACACCTTC; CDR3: CASSPRDYGYTF
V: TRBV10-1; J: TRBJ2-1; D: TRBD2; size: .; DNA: TGCGCCAGCAGTGTCGACCCCCGGACTAGCGGGAGTCGCGATGAGCAGTTCTTC; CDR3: CASSVDPRTSGSRDEQFF
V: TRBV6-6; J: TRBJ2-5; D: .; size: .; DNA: TGTGCCAGCAGTCCCGAAGAGACCCAGTACTTC; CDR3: CASSPEETQYF
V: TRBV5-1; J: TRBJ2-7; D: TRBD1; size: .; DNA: TGCGCCAGCAGCTTGGGGTCGACGGGACAGGGAGGCTACGAGCAGTACTTC; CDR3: CASSLGSTGQGGYEQYF
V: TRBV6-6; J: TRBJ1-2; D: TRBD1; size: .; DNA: TGTGCCAGCAGTTACCCCTCCTCCTCCGGGACAGGGAGGTACACCTTC; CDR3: CASSYPSSSGTGRYTF
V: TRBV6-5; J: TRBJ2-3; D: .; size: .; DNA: TGTGCCGTCAGGGCTAGCACAGATACGCAGTATTTT; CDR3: CAVRASTDTQYF
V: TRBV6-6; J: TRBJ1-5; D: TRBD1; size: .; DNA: TGTGCCAGCACTTTTGAAGTAAGGGGGCATCAGCCCCAGCATTTT; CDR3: CASTFEVRGHQPQHF
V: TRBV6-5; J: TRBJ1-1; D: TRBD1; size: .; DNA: TGTGCCAGCAGTTACTTGGGACAGGGGGCCACTGAAGCTTTCTTT; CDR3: CASSYLGQGATEAFF
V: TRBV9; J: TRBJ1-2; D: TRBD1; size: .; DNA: TGTGCCAGCAGAGCACCCGGGACAGCGAGCTATGGCTACACCTTC; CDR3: CASRAPGTASYGYTF
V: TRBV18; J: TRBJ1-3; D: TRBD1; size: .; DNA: TGTGCCAGCTCGCTCCGGGACAGGGACTCTGGAAACACCATATATTTT; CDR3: CASSLRDRDSGNTIYF
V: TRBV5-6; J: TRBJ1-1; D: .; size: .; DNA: TGTGCCAGCAGCTTCCTTATGAACACTGAAGCTTTCTTT; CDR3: CASSFLMNTEAFF
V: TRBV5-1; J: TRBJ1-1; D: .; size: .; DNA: TGCGCCAGCAGCTCGGGGGGAAAGAACACTGAAGCTTTCTTT; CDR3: CASSSGGKNTEAFF
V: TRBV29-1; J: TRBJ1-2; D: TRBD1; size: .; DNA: TGCAGCGTTGTTAAGTGGGACAGGGGGAATGGCTACACCTTC; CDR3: CSVVKWDRGNGYTF
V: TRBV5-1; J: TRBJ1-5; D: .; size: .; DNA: TGCGCCAGCAGCCCAGGGACATCCGACAATCAGCCCCAGCATTTT; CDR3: CASSPGTSDNQPQHF
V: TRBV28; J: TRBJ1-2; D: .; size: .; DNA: TGTGCCAGCAGAACCCCTGGGGGGACCTATGGCTACACCTTC; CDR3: CASRTPGGTYGYTF
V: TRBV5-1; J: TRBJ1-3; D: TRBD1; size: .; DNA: TGCGCCAGCAGCTTAAACAGGGGGACCGGAAACACCATATATTTT; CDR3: CASSLNRGTGNTIYF
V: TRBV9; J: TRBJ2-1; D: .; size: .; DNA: TGTGCCAGCACGGGGGACAGCCAGCTCTACAATGAGCAGTTCTTC; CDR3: CASTGDSQLYNEQFF
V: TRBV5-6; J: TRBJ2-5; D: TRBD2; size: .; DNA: TGTGCCAGCAGCCGGACTAGCCAAGAGACCCAGTACTTC; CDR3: CASSRTSQETQYF
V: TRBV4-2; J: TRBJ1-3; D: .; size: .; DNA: TGTGCCAGCAGCCAGAAAAAAGCAGCCCGGGACTCTGGTGGAAACACCATATATTTT; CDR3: CASSQKKAARDSGGNTIYF